This T cell receptor (beta chain) was identified in a study of CD8 T cells in Susac syndrome. The RNA input was 0.5 to 1 ug, and it was reverse transcribed with random hexamers. TCRdb reanalysed the immunoSEQ multiplex PCR reads using MiXCR and keeps one entry per CDR3 protein. The table includes about 240,000 distinct CDR3 sequences, 90% to 96% detected once. The study's findings and limits: There was no clonal expansion in the CD4+ T cell repertoires of Susac syndrome.

Worth noting for this clonotype: Antigen specificity is unknown.

Recently defined diagnostic criteria for definite or probable disease were fulfilled by Susac syndrome patients. The germline gives CDR1 ENHRY, CDR2 SYGVKD. The CDR3 runs 14 residues. With 0 bases removed from V and 2 bases from J, the gap between germline ends came to 7 bases. The chain employs TRBV10-3 and TRBJ1-2; no reliable D call. Sample: CD4+ T cells from PBMCs. This clonotype was sampled from a human donor with Susac syndrome. The CDR3 loop is CAISESRANYGYTF. CDR3 coding DNA: TGTGCCATCAGTGAGTCGAGGGCGAACTATGGCTACACCTTC.